The subject of this entry is one T cell receptor beta chain. This CDR3 has 14 residues. The ends were cut back, 2 bases at V and 5 bases at J, with 13 bases in the middle. Germline V lookup: CDR1 DFQATT, CDR2 SNEGSKA (reference sequence). By 5'RACE template switching, TCR cDNA was produced, with a universal primer site and UMIs added in the process. MiXCR, run by TCRdb on the 5' RACE reads, gives a single entry per CDR3 protein. The repertoire consists of approximately 600,000 distinct CDR3 sequences, with about 12% occurring once and the leading ten covering about 15%. The data were taken from a study of T cells after yellow fever vaccination.

Sequencing used PBMCs, obtained on the day of the yellow fever booster vaccination. The rearrangement links TRBV20-1 to TRBJ1-5; D gene uncertain. This TCR was recovered from a man aged 25-45 years who received the YFV17D yellow fever vaccine. As DNA, the CDR3 is TGCAGTGCTAGATTCTCAGGCGAATATCAGCCCCAGCATTTT. Translation: CSARFSGEYQPQHF.